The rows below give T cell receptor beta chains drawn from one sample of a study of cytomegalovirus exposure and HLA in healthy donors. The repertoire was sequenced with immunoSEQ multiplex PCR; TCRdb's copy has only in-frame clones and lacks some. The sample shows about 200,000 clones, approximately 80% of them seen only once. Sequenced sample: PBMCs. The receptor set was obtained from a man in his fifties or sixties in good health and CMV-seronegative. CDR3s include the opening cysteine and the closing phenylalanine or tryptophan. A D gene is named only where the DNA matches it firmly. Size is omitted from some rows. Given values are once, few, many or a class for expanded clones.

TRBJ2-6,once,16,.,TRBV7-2,TGTGCCAGCACCCCAGGTCGCGACTCTGGGGCCAACGTCCTGACTTTC,CASTPGRDSGANVLTF
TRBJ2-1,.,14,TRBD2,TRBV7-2,TGTGCCAGCAGCTTTCGGACTAGGGGTATGGAGCAGTTCTTC,CASSFRTRGMEQFF
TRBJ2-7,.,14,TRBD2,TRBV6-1,TGTGCCAGCAGTCCTCTCGGGGGGATCTACGAGCAGTACTTC,CASSPLGGIYEQYF
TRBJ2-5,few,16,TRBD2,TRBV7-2,TGTGCCAGCAGCAGGACTAGCGGGAGTGGCCGAGAGACCCAGTACTTC,CASSRTSGSGRETQYF
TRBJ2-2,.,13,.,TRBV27,TGTGCCAGTTCTAGGGGGGGAACCGGGGAGCTGTTTTTT,CASSRGGTGELFF
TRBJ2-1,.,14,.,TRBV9,TGTGCCAGCAGCTTATTCGAGGGTAGAAATGAGCAGTTCTTC,CASSLFEGRNEQFF
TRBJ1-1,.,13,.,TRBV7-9,TGTGCCAGCAGCTTAATAACTAACACTGAAGCTTTCTTT,CASSLITNTEAFF
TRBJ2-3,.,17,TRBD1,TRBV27,TGTGCCAGCACCTCATTCCTGGGGACAGGGGGCGTCGAGACGCAGTATTTT,CASTSFLGTGGVETQYF
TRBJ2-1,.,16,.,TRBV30,TGTGCCTGGAGTGTATGGGGCTACAGCTCCTACAATGAGCAGTTCTTC,CAWSVWGYSSYNEQFF
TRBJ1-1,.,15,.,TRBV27,TGTGCCAGCAGTTTATGGAAACCCGGAGGCCCTGAAGCTTTCTTT,CASSLWKPGGPEAFF
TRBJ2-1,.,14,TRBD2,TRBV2,TGTGCCAGCAATCTAGCGGGATACTACAATGAGCAGTTCTTC,CASNLAGYYNEQFF
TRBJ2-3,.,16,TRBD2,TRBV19,TGTGCCAGTAGTCCGGGACTAGCGGGTATCACAGATACGCAGTATTTT,CASSPGLAGITDTQYF
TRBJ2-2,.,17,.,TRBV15,TGTGCCACCAGCTCGCGCCCAGGCTACGCGAACACCGGGGAGCTGTTTTTT,CATSSRPGYANTGELFF
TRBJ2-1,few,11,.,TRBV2,TGTGCCAGCAGTGAGGGGCGTGAGCAGTTCTTC,CASSEGREQFF
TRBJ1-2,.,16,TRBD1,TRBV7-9,TGTGCCAGCAGCTTAGCAGACAGGGCTCCTGTGAGGGGCTACACCTTC,CASSLADRAPVRGYTF
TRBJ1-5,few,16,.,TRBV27,TGTGCCAGCAGTTCCCTCGGGCCTGCGGGTGATCAGCCCCAGCATTTT,CASSSLGPAGDQPQHF
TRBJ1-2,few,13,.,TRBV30,TGTGCCTGGCTGGGAACAGGCCGTCGTGGCTACACCTTC,CAWLGTGRRGYTF
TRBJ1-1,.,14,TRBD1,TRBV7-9,TGTGCCAGCAGCTTAAGGACAGGGTCGGCTGAAGCTTTCTTT,CASSLRTGSAEAFF
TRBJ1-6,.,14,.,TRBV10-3,TGTGCCATCAGTGAGTTTACGGCGGGTTCACCCCTCCACTTT,CAISEFTAGSPLHF
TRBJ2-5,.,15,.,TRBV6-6,TGTGCCAGCAGCACCGGCCTCCAAACAGGGGAGACCCAGTACTTC,CASSTGLQTGETQYF
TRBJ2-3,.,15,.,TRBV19,TGTGCCAGTACCTATGGAGCGGCCCGCACAGATACGCAGTATTTT,CASTYGAARTDTQYF
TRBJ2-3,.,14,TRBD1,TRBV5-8,TGTGCCAGCAGCTCACGGACAGGGGAGGACGCGCAGTATTTT,CASSSRTGEDAQYF
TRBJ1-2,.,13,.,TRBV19,TGTGCCAGTAGTATAGCAGCGAACTATGGCTACACCTTC,CASSIAANYGYTF
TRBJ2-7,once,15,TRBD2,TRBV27,TGTGCCAGCAGTGGATTAGCGGGACCCACCTACGAGCAGTACTTC,CASSGLAGPTYEQYF
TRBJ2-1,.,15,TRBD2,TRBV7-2,TGTGCCAGCAGCTTAGGGGGACTACCTGGGGATGAGCAGTTCTTC,CASSLGGLPGDEQFF
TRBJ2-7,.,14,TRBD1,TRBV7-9,TGTGCCAGCAGCGTGGGACAGGGACCCTACGAGCAGTACTTC,CASSVGQGPYEQYF
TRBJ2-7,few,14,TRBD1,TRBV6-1,TGTGCCAGCAAAATGGGACAGGGCTCCTACGAGCAGTACTTC,CASKMGQGSYEQYF
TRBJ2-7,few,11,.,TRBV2,TGTGCCAGCAGATCAACCTACGAGCAGTACTTC,CASRSTYEQYF
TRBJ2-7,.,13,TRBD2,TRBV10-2,TGCGCCAGCAGTACCAGCGGGACCTACGAGCAGTACTTC,CASSTSGTYEQYF
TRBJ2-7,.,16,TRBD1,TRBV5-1,TGCGCCAGCAGCTTTCCGGACAGGGGGCAATCCTACGAGCAGTACTTC,CASSFPDRGQSYEQYF
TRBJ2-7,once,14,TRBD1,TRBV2,TGTGCCAGCAGGGCCCGGGACAGGGGGGTCGAGCAGTACTTC,CASRARDRGVEQYF
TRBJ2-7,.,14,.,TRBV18,TGTGCCAGCTCACCCTCCGGGGTCTCCTACGAGCAGTACTTC,CASSPSGVSYEQYF
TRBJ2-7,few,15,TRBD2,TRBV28,TGTGCCAGCAGTTTATTGGCTAGCGGGAGCCACGAGCAGTACTTC,CASSLLASGSHEQYF
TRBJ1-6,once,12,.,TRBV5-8,TGTGCCAGCAGCCAGACTCGAGGACCCCTCCACTTT,CASSQTRGPLHF
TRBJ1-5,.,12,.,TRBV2,TGTGCCAGCAGACGGAGCAATCAGCCCCAGCATTTT,CASRRSNQPQHF
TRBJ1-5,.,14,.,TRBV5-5,TGTGCCAGCAGCACGGGCGGGTATGATCAGCCCCAGCATTTT,CASSTGGYDQPQHF
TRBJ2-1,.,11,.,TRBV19,TGTGCCAGTCAAAGGAACGGGTTGGAGTTCTTC,CASQRNGLEFF
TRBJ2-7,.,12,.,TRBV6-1,TGTGCCAGCAGTGACCAAACCTACGAGCAGTACTTC,CASSDQTYEQYF
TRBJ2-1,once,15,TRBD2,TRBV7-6,TGTGCCAGCAGCTTAGTACCGGGAGGGCCGAATGAGCAGTTCTTC,CASSLVPGGPNEQFF
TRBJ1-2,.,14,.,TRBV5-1,TGCGCCAGCAGCTTGTCAGGGCAATCTGATGGCTACACCTTC,CASSLSGQSDGYTF
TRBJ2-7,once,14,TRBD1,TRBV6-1,TGTGCCAGTTTACGGACAGGATATTCCTACGAGCAGTACTTC,CASLRTGYSYEQYF
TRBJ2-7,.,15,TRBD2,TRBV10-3,TGTGCCATCAGTGAGTCCGGGGGGGGGAAGGACGAGCAGTACTTC,CAISESGGGKDEQYF
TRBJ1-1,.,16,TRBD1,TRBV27,TGTGCCAGCAGTCCGACGGTAACAGGGGTGGGCACTGAAGCTTTCTTT,CASSPTVTGVGTEAFF